These 25 T cell receptor beta chains originate from one sample sequenced in a study of beta chain features in type 1 diabetes. Since all of the isolated RNA was reverse transcribed, expressed TCRB transcripts were what got sequenced. Profiled with immunoSEQ multiplex PCR; TCRdb holds only in-frame clones, not every one. In the table there are 450,000 to 600,000 clones, 30% of which are singletons. The source material was naive CD4+ T cells from blood. The receptors shown here come from a man younger than 35 in good health.

This clone was observed a few times. The same CDR3 is also encoded by other DNA sequences in this sample. The chain recombines TRBV29-1 with TRBJ2-7; 11 bases map to TRBD2. The length of the CDR3 is 12 residues. In germline, CDR1 is SQVTM, CDR2 ANQGSEA. V dropped 4 bases and J dropped 4; count of bases not matched to a gene: 0. The CDR3 DNA reads TGCAGCGTTGGACTAGCGGGGTACGAGCAGTACTTC. Encoded protein: CSVGLAGYEQYF.

Here the CDR3 DNA reads TGTGCCAGCAGCTTAGGCGCTGGGGATACCGGGGAGCTGTTTTTT. Protein: CASSLGAGDTGELFF. This chain uses TRBV7-2 with TRBJ2-2; no definite D call. The CDR3 has 15 residues. V lost 1 base, J lost 5 bases, and 11 bases lay in between. In germline, CDR1 is SGHTA, CDR2 FQGNSA.

In its sample, this clone was seen a few times. V gene TRBV29-1 combines with J gene TRBJ2-5; D may correspond to TRBD1 or TRBD2 (5 bases each). CDR1 and CDR2 from the germline V gene are SQVTM and ANQGSEA. The CDR3 has 12 amino acids. Trimming removed 5 bases at V and 2 bases at J, with 9 bases between. In DNA, the CDR3 is TGCAGCGTTTTCTGGGGGCAAGAGACCCAGTACTTC. Residues: CSVFWGQETQYF.

The V call is TRBV6-6, the J call TRBJ2-7, with 7 bases identical to TRBD1. Unmatched junction bases numbered 1, after V lost 6 bases and J lost 2 bases. Germline V lookup: CDR1 MNHNY, CDR2 SVGAGI (reference sequence). The CDR3 is 12 amino acids. The CDR3 DNA reads TGTGCCAGCAGCGGACAGGCCTACGAGCAGTACTTC. Translated: CASSGQAYEQYF.

This clone appeared a few times. The rearrangement uses TRBV15 and TRBJ2-1; D assignment may be TRBD1 or TRBD2 (5 bases each). Germline loops: CDR1 LNHNV, CDR2 YYDKDF (reference sequence). V lost 3 bases, J lost 1 base, and 16 bases lay in between. The CDR3 totals 17 residues. The CDR3 DNA reads as TGTGCCACCAGCAGGAGGGGCGGCGGGCCTTCCTACAATGAGCAGTTCTTC. Encoded protein: CATSRRGGGPSYNEQFF.

This clone showed up just a few times. The chain is built from TRBV30 and TRBJ1-1; D call uncertain. The V and J ends lost 3 bases and 0 bases respectively, with 8 bases between them. CDR1 GTSNPN and CDR2 SVGIG come from the germline V gene (reference sequence). This CDR3 contains 13 residues. CDR3 protein: CAWRWTMNTEAFF. The CDR3 DNA reads as TGTGCCTGGAGATGGACGATGAACACTGAAGCTTTCTTT.

This clone was detected only once. The genes are TRBV14 and TRBJ2-7; 7 nucleotides agree with TRBD1. This CDR3 has 13 residues. V lost 2 bases and J lost 9; bases outside the gene matches: 7. Germline V gene data show CDR1 as SGHDN and CDR2 as FVKESK. The CDR3: CASSQPNRGWQYF. The CDR3 nucleotides read TGTGCCAGCAGCCAACCGAACAGGGGCTGGCAGTACTTC.

This clone was observed a handful of times. The chain is built from TRBV7-2 and TRBJ2-7; 7 bases are a match to TRBD2. Germline V CDR1 and CDR2: SGHTA, FQGNSA. The junction had 3 bases not matched to a gene; V was cut back by 6 bases and J by 1 base. The CDR3 spans 13 residues. CDR3 sequence: CASSSSGSYEQYF. DNA of the CDR3: TGTGCCAGCAGTTCTAGCGGATCCTACGAGCAGTACTTC.

The chain uses TRBV9 and TRBJ2-5; 7 nucleotides match TRBD1. The CDR3 is 16 residues long. Trimming took 3 bases from V and 5 from J; bases not matched to a gene: 13. Germline CDR1 reads SGDLS; CDR2 reads YYNGEE. CDR3 amino acids: CASSAAPRGGAETQYF. DNA of the CDR3: TGTGCCAGCAGCGCGGCCCCTAGAGGGGGCGCCGAGACCCAGTACTTC.

This clone was detected only a few times. The J gene is TRBJ2-1, the V gene TRBV30; D is unclear. Trimming shortened V by 1 base and J by 7 bases, and 8 bases separated the two germline ends. This CDR3 comprises 12 residues. From germline, CDR1 is GTSNPN and CDR2 SVGIG (reference sequence). CDR3 sequence (DNA): TGTGCCTGGAGTGCTGCTGCGAATGAGCAGTTCTTC. Its protein is CAWSAAANEQFF.

This clone came up a few times. V usage is TRBV30 and J usage is TRBJ2-7, with 11 positions matching TRBD2. Looked up from germline, CDR1 is GTSNPN and CDR2 is SVGIG (reference sequence). The CDR3 is 16 amino acids. V shed 3 bases, J shed 3 bases, and the junction held 10 bases outside the gene matches. The CDR3 loop reads CAWSGTSGATFYEQYF. CDR3 coding DNA: TGTGCCTGGAGCGGGACTAGCGGAGCCACCTTCTACGAGCAGTACTTC.

The J gene is TRBJ2-7, the V gene TRBV30; D is unclear. The ends were cut back, 5 bases at V and 2 bases at J, with 7 bases in the middle. The CDR3 loop spans 11 amino acids. Germline CDR1 and CDR2: GTSNPN and SVGIG (reference sequence). CDR3 in amino acids: CAWGAAYEQYF. The CDR3 DNA is TGTGCCTGGGGAGCCGCCTACGAGCAGTACTTC.

The rearrangement joins TRBV6-5 to TRBJ2-1; the D gene is possibly TRBD1 (6 bases). Germline lookup yields CDR1 MNHEY and CDR2 SVGAGI. The CDR3 is made up of 15 amino acids. Trimming stripped 2 bases from V and 6 bases from J, with 14 bases between. Written as DNA, the CDR3 is TGTGCCAGCAGTTACGGACAGACCCCAGCCAATGAGCAGTTCTTC. It encodes CASSYGQTPANEQFF.

This clone was seen only a few times. The rearrangement joins TRBV6-5 to TRBJ2-7; 7 nucleotides agree with TRBD1. The trim removed 6 bases at V and 7 bases at J, leaving 15 bases unmatched. The CDR3 is 15 amino acids. The germline V gene encodes CDR1 MNHEY and CDR2 SVGAGI. The CDR3, as DNA: TGTGCCAGCAGGGCCCGACAGGGCAGGTCTGGGGAGCAGTACTTC. It is translated as CASRARQGRSGEQYF.

V gene TRBV6-1 combines with J gene TRBJ1-1; the D is unclear. Per the germline V gene, CDR1 is MNHNS and CDR2 is SASEGT. V was clipped by 2 bases and J by 2 bases, with 9 bases between them. This CDR3 is built from 14 residues. As DNA, the CDR3 is TGTGCCAGCAGTGAACAACAGTTCAACACTGAAGCTTTCTTT. It yields the protein CASSEQQFNTEAFF.

This chain links TRBV29-1 with TRBJ2-2; D call uncertain. This CDR3 has 14 amino acids. The V gene lost 2 bases and the J gene lost 3 bases, with 10 bases spanning the gap. Germline V gene lookup returns CDR1 SQVTM and CDR2 ANQGSEA. The CDR3 DNA is TGCAGCGTTGAAAGGGCTCGGGACACCGGGGAGCTGTTTTTT. Translating it yields CSVERARDTGELFF.

The CDR3: CASSLVAGGTQYF. CDR3 in DNA: TGTGCCAGCAGCTTAGTAGCGGGAGGAACCCAGTACTTC. V is TRBV11-3 and J is TRBJ2-5; 10 positions match TRBD2. CDR3 length equals 13 residues. V was clipped by 1 base and J by 8 bases; unmatched bases: 1. Germline V CDR1 and CDR2: SGHNT, YENEEA.

This clone was counted between two and nine times. The V gene is TRBV30, the J gene TRBJ2-7; D might be TRBD1 or TRBD2, each matching 5 bases. The CDR3 extends over 14 amino acids. Germline V gives CDR1 GTSNPN, CDR2 SVGIG (reference sequence). The V end lost 0 bases, the J end lost 2 bases, and 11 bases lay between the germline ends. The CDR3 region has the DNA TGTGCCTGGAGTGTCCAGATGGGGGCCTACGAGCAGTACTTC. It is translated as CAWSVQMGAYEQYF. The full variable domain, completed using reference TRBV30 and TRBJ2-7, is SQTIHQWPATLVQPVGSPLSLECTVEGTSNPNLYWYRQAAGRGLQLLFYSVGIGQISSEVPQNLSASRPQDRQFILSSKKLLLSDSGFYLCAWSVQMGAYEQYFGPGTRLTVT.

This clone came up a few times. The chain couples TRBV29-1 to TRBJ1-2; 9 nucleotides match TRBD1. Germline lookup yields CDR1 SQVTM and CDR2 ANQGSEA. V was clipped by 4 bases and J by 2 bases; unmatched bases: 5. This CDR3 is built from 14 residues. CDR3 region: CSVVGTGKNYGYTF. CDR3 DNA: TGCAGCGTTGTTGGGACAGGGAAAAACTATGGCTACACCTTC. The whole variable domain, remainder taken from reference TRBV29-1 and TRBJ1-2, is SAVISQKPSRDICQRGTSLTIQCQVDSQVTMMFWYRQQPGQSLTLIATANQGSEATYESGFVIDKFPISRPNLTFSTLTVSNMSPEDSSIYLCSVVGTGKNYGYTFGSGTRLTVV.

The V gene is TRBV7-2, the J gene TRBJ1-1; 11 nucleotides line up with TRBD1. The CDR3 is 17 amino acids. The germline gives CDR1 SGHTA, CDR2 FQGNSA. The V gene end was trimmed by 0 bases and the J gene end by 4 bases; junction bases not matched to a gene: 7. As DNA, the CDR3 is TGTGCCAGCAGCTTAGCAAGCCCTGGGACAGGGGGCACTGAAGCTTTCTTT. Its translation is CASSLASPGTGGTEAFF.

The sample holds a few counts of this clone. The J gene is TRBJ2-3, the V gene TRBV6-5, with 8 bases fitting TRBD2. V lost 5 bases to trimming and J lost 4 bases; unmatched junction nucleotides: 8. Germline V CDR1 and CDR2: MNHEY, SVGAGI. This CDR3 contains 15 residues. The CDR3 region is CASSVPGGSADTQYF. CDR3 nucleotide sequence: TGTGCCAGCAGTGTACCGGGAGGGTCGGCAGATACGCAGTATTTT.

The chain joins TRBV6-1 to TRBJ2-3; tentatively, D is TRBD2 (5 bases). Germline lookup yields CDR1 MNHNS and CDR2 SASEGT. V was shortened by 7 bases and J by 1 base, with 15 bases between the two germline ends. This CDR3 has 15 amino acids. In DNA form, the CDR3 reads TGTGCCAGCAAAAACCTCGGGATCGGCACAGATACGCAGTATTTT. It translates to CASKNLGIGTDTQYF.

Notes on this clone: The sample has other DNA sequences that encode this CDR3 too. CDR3 residues: CASSQGTEAFF. The CDR3 DNA reads TGTGCCAGCAGTCAGGGAACTGAAGCTTTCTTT. The chain employs TRBV6-5 and TRBJ1-1; D perhaps matches TRBD1 (5 bases). The CDR3 length is 11 residues. V dropped 5 bases and J dropped 5 bases, with 6 bases sitting between them. Germline loops: CDR1 MNHEY, CDR2 SVGAGI.

CDR3 amino acids: CASSFSSGREETQYF. The CDR3 DNA sequence: TGTGCCAGCAGCTTCTCGAGCGGGAGGGAGGAGACCCAGTACTTC. The chain links TRBV7-9 to TRBJ2-5; 10 nucleotides line up with TRBD2. Germline V gives CDR1 SEHNR, CDR2 FQNEAQ (reference sequence). The V gene end was trimmed by 3 bases and the J gene end by 5 bases; junction bases not matched to a gene: 6. This CDR3 is 15 amino acids long.

The chain combines TRBV7-9 with TRBJ2-7; the D is unclear. CDR1 is SEHNR, CDR2 FQNEAQ, per germline (reference sequence). Trimming removed 5 bases from V and 5 bases from J, with 7 bases in between. CDR3 length: 11 residues. CDR3 bases: TGTGCCAGCAGCGTTTTAAACGAGCAGTACTTC. Protein product: CASSVLNEQYF.